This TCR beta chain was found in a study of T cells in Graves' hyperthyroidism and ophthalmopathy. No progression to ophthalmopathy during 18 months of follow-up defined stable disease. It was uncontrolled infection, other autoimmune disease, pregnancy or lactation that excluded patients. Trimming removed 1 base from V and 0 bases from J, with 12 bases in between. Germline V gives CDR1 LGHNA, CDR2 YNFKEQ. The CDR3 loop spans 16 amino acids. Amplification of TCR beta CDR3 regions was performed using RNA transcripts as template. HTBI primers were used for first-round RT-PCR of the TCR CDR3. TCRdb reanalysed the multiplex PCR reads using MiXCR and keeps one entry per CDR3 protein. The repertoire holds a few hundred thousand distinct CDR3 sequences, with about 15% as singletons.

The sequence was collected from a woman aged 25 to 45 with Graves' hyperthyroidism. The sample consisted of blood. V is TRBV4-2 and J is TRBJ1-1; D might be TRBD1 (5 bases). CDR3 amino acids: CASSQVEKGMNTEAFF. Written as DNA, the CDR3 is TGTGCCAGCAGCCAAGTCGAAAAGGGGATGAACACTGAAGCTTTCTTT.